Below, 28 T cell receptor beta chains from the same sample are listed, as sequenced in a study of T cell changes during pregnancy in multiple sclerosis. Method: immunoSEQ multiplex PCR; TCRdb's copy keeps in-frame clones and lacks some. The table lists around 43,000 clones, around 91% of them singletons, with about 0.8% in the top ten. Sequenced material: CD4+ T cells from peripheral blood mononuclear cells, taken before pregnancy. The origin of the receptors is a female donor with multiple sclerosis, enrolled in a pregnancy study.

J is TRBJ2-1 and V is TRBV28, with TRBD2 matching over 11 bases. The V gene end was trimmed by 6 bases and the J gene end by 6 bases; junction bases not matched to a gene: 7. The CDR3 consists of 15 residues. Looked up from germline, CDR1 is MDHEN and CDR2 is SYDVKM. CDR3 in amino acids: CASRDGLAGGNEQFF. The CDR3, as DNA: TGTGCCAGCAGAGACGGACTAGCGGGTGGCAATGAGCAGTTCTTC.

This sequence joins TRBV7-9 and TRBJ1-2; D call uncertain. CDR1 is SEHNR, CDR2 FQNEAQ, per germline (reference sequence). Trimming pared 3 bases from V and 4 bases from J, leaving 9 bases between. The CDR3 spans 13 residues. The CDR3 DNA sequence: TGTGCCAGCAGCTTCTCAGTGATCTATGGCTACACCTTC. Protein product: CASSFSVIYGYTF.

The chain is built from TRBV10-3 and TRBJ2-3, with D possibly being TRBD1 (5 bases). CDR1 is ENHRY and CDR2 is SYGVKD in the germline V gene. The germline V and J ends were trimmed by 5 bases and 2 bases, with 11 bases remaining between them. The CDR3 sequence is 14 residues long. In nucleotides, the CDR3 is TGTGCCATCAGTCAGTTACAGGTCACAGATACGCAGTATTTT. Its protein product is CAISQLQVTDTQYF.

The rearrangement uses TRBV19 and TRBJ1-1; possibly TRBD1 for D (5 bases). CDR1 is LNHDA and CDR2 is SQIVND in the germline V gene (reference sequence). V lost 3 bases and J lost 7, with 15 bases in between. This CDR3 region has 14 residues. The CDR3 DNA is TGTGCCAGTAGTATTGACCGATGGCAGGGTGAAGCTTTCTTT. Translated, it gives CASSIDRWQGEAFF.

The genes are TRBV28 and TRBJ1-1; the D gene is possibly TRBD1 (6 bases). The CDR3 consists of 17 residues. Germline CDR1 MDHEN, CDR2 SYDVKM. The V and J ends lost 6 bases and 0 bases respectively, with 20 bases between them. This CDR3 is CASRRGEGEGVNTEAFF. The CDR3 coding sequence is TGTGCCAGCAGGAGGGGCGAGGGGGAGGGGGTGAACACTGAAGCTTTCTTT. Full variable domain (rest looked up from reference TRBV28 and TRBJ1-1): DVKVTQSSRYLVKRTGEKVFLECVQDMDHENMFWYRQDPGLGLRLIYFSYDVKMKEKGDIPEGYSVSREKKERFSLILESASTNQTSMYLCASRRGEGEGVNTEAFFGQGTRLTVV.

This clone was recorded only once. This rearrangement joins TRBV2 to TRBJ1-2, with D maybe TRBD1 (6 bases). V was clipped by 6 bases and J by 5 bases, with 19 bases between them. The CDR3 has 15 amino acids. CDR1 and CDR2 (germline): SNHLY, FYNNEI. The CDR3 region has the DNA TGTGCCAGCAGCGAGACAGGATCTACCGCTTATGGCTACACCTTC. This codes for CASSETGSTAYGYTF.

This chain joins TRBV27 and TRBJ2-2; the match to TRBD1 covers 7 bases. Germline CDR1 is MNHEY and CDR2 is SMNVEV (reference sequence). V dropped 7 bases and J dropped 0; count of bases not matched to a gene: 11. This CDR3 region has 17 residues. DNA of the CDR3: TGTGCCAGCATTTCAGGGGGTAACTTTGCGAACACCGGGGAGCTGTTTTTT. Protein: CASISGGNFANTGELFF.

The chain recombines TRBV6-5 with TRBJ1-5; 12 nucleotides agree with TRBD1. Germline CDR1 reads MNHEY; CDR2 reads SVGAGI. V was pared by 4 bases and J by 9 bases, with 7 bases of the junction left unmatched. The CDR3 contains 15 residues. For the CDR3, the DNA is TGTGCCAGCAGTTCCGGGACAGGGGGCTTCAGGCCCCAGCATTTT. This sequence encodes CASSSGTGGFRPQHF.

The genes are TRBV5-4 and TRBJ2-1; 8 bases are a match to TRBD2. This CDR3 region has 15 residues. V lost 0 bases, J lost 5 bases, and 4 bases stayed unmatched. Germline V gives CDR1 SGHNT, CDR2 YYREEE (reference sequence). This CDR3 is CASSLGLLADNEQFF. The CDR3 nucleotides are TGTGCCAGCAGCTTGGGCCTACTAGCGGACAATGAGCAGTTCTTC.

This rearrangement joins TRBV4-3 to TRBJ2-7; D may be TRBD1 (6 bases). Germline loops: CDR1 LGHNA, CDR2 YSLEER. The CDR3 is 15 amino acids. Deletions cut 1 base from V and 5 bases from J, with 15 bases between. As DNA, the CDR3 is TGCGCCAGCAGCCAAGTAACAGGGATCGGCGACGAGCAGTACTTC. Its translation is CASSQVTGIGDEQYF.

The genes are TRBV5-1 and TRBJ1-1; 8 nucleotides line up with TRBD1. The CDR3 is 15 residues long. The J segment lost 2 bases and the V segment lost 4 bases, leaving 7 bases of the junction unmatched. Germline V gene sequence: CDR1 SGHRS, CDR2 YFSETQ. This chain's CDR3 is CASSLTGTGNTEAFF. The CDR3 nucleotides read TGCGCCAGCAGCCTAACCGGGACAGGAAACACTGAAGCTTTCTTT.

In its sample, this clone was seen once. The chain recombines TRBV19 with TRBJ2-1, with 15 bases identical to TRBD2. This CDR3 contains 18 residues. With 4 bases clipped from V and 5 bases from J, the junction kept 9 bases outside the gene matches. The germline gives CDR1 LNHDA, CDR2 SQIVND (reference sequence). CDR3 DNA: TGTGCCAGTAGTACTGGACTAGCGGGAGGGCATAACCACAATGAGCAGTTCTTC. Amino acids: CASSTGLAGGHNHNEQFF.

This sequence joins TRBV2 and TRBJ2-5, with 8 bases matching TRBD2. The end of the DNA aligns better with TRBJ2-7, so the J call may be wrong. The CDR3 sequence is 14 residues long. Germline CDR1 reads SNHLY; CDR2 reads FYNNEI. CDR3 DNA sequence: TGTGCCAGCAGTGATACTAGCGGAAACTACGAGCAGTACTTC. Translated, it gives CASSDTSGNYEQYF.

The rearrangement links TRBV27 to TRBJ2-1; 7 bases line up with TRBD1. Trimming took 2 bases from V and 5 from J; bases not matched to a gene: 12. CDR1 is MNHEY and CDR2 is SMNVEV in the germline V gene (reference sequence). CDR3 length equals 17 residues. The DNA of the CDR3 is TGTGCCAGCAGTTTAAGGTATAAAGGGGGCAAAAACAATGAGCAGTTCTTC. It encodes CASSLRYKGGKNNEQFF.

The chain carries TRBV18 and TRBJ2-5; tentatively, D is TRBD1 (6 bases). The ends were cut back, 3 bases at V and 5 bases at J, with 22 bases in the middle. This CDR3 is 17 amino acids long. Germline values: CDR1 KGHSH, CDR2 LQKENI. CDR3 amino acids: CASSPLRTAEGWETQYF. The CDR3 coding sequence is TGTGCCAGCTCACCCCTCAGGACAGCGGAAGGGTGGGAGACCCAGTACTTC.

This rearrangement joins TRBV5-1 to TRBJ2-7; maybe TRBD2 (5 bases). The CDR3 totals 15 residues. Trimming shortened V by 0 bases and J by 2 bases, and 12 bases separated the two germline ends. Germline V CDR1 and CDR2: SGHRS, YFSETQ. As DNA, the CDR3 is TGCGCCAGCAGCTTGGGCGGTAGCGCGCCCTACGAGCAGTACTTC. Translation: CASSLGGSAPYEQYF.

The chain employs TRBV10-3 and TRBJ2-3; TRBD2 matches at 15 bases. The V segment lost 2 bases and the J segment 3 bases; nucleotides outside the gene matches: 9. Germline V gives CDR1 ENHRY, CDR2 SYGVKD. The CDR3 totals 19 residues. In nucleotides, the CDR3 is TGTGCCATCAGTGAGCCCAGGACTAGCGGGAGGGCAAGGACAGATACGCAGTATTTT. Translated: CAISEPRTSGRARTDTQYF.

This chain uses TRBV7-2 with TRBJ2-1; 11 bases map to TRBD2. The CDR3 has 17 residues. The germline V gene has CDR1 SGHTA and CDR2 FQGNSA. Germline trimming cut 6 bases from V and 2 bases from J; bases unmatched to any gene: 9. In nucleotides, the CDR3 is TGTGCCAGCAGTTGGACCGGGACTAGCGGAGCCTACAATGAGCAGTTCTTC. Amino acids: CASSWTGTSGAYNEQFF.

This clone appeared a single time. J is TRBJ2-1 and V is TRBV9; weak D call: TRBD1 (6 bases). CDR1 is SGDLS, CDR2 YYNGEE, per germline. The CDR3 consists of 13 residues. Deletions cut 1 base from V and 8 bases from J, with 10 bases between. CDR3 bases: TGTGCCAGCAGCGTAAGTTCAGGGGATGAGCAGTTCTTC. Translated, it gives CASSVSSGDEQFF.

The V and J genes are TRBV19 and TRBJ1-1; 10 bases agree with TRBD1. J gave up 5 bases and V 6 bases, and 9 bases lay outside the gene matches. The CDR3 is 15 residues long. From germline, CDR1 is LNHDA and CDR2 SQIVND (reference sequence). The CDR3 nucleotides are TGTGCCAGTAGCTTGCGGGACAGGGGAGGAACTGAAGCTTTCTTT. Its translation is CASSLRDRGGTEAFF. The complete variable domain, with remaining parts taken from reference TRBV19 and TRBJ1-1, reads DGGITQSPKYLFRKEGQNVTLSCEQNLNHDAMYWYRQDPGQGLRLIYYSQIVNDFQKGDIAEGYSVSREKKESFPLTVTSAQKNPTAFYLCASSLRDRGGTEAFFGQGTRLTVV.

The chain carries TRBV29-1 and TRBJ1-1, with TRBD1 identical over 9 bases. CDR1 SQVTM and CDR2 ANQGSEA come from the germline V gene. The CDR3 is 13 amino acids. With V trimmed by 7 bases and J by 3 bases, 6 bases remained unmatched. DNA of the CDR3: TGCAGCGGACAGGGGGGGGTTTACACTGAAGCTTTCTTT. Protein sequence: CSGQGGVYTEAFF.

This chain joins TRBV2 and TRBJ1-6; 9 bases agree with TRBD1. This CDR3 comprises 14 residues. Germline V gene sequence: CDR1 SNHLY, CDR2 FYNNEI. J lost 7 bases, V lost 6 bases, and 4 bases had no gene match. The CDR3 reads CASRRTGENSPLHF. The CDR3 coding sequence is TGTGCCAGCAGAAGGACAGGGGAAAATTCACCCCTCCACTTT.

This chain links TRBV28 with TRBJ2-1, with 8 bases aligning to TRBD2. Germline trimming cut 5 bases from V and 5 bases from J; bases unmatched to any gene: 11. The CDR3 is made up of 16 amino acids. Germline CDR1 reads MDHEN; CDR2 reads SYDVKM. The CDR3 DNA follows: TGTGCCAGCAGTCGCCTTCTAGCGGGTCAGCACAATGAGCAGTTCTTC. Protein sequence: CASSRLLAGQHNEQFF.

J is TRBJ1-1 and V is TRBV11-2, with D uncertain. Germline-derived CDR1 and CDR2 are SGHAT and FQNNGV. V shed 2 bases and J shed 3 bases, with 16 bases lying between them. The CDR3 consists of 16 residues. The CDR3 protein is CASSLTRGGPDTEAFF. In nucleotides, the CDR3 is TGTGCCAGCAGCTTAACTCGGGGAGGGCCCGACACTGAAGCTTTCTTT. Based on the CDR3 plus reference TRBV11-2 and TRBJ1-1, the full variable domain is EAGVAQSPRYKIIEKRQSVAFWCNPISGHATLYWYQQILGQGPKLLIQFQNNGVVDDSQLPKDRFSAERLKGVDSTLKIQPAKLEDSAVYLCASSLTRGGPDTEAFFGQGTRLTVV.

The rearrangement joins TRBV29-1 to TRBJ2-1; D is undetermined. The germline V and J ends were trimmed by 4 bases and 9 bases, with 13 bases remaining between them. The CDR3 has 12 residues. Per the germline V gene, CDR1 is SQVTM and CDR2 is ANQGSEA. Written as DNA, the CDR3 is TGCAGCGTTGTAGCCAGCGCCAGTGAGCAGTTCTTC. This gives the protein CSVVASASEQFF.

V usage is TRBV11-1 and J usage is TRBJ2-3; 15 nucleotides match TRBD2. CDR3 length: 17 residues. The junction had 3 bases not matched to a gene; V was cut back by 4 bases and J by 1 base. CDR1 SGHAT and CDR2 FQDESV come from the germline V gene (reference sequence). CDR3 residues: CASSSGLAGGGTDTQYF. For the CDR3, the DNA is TGTGCCAGCAGCTCAGGACTAGCGGGAGGGGGCACAGATACGCAGTATTTT. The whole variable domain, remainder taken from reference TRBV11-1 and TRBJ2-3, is EAEVAQSPRYKITEKSQAVAFWCDPISGHATLYWYRQILGQGPELLVQFQDESVVDDSQLPKDRFSAERLKGVDSTLKIQPAELGDSAMYLCASSSGLAGGGTDTQYFGPGTRLTVL.

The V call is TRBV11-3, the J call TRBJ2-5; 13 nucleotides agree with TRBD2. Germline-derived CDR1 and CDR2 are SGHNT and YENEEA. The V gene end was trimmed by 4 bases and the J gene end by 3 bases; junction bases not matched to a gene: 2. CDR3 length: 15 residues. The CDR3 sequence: CASSCGLAGEETQYF. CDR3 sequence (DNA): TGTGCCAGCAGCTGTGGACTAGCGGGAGAAGAGACCCAGTACTTC.

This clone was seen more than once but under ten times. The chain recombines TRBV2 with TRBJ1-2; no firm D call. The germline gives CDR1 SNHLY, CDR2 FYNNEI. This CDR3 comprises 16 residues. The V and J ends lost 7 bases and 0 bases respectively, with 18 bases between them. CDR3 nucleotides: TGTGCCAGCACGTTTTCAGGAACAATAGCTAACTATGGCTACACCTTC. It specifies CASTFSGTIANYGYTF.